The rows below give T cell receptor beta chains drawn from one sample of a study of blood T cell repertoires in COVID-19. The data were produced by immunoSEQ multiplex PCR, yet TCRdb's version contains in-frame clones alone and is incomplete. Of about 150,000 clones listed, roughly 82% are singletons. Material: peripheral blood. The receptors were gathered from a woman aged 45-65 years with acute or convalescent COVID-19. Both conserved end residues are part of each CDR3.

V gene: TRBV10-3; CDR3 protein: CAISERDTETQYF
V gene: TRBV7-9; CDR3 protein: CASTTPRDRVNEKLFF
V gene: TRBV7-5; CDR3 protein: CARSPWDNSTGELFF
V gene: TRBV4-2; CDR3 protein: CASSQTGTGELFF
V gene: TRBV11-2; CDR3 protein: CASSLAPLAGKNTDTQYF
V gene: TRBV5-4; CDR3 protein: CASSSKDTYNEQFF
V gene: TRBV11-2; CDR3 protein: CASSFRTGNSPLHF
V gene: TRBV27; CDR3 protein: CASRDRVGGYTF
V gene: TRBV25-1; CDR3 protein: CASSVTGPGELFF
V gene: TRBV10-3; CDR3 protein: CAISDPRSGGLSQPQHF